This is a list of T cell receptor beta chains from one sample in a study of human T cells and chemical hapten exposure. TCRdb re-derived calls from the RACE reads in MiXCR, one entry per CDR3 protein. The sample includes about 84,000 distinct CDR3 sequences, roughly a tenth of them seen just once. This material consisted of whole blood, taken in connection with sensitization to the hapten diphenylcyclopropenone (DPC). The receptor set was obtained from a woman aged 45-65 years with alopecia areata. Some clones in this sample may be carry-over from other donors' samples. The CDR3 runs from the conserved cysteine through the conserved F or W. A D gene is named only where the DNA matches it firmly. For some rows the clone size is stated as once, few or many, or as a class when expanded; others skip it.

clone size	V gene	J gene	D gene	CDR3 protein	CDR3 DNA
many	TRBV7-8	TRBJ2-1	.	CASSFFERARNEQFF	TGTGCCAGCAGCTTTTTCGAGAGGGCCAGGAATGAGCAGTTCTTC
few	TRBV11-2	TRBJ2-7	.	CASSLDESEQYF	TGTGCCAGCAGCTTAGACGAATCCGAGCAGTACTTC
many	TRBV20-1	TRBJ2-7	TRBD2	CSAHGTSGRDEQYF	TGCAGTGCTCATGGGACTAGCGGGAGAGACGAGCAGTACTTC
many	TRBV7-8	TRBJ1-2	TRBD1	CASSLDGQGMGGYTF	TGTGCCAGCAGCTTAGACGGACAGGGGATGGGGGGCTACACCTTC
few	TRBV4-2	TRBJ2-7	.	CASSHGLTYEQYF	TGTGCCAGCAGCCATGGCCTAACCTACGAGCAGTACTTC
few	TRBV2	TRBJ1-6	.	CASSQGFSYNSPLHF	TGTGCCAGCAGCCAGGGGTTCTCCTATAATTCACCCCTCCACTTT
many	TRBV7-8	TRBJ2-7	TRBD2	CASSLEPLAGGEQYF	TGTGCCAGCAGCTTAGAACCCCTAGCGGGTGGCGAGCAGTACTTC
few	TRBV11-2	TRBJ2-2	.	CASSSLGPTGELFF	TGTGCCAGCAGCTCCCTGGGGCCCACCGGGGAGCTGTTTTTT
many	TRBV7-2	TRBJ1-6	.	CASSLVGYKSLHF	TGTGCCAGCAGCTTAGTGGGTTATAAGTCCCTCCACTTT
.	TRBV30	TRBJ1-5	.	CAWSVGLLGVHSNQPQHF	TGTGCCTGGAGTGTAGGACTACTAGGGGTACATAGCAATCAGCCCCAGCATTTT
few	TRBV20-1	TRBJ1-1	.	CSAQGPNTEAFF	TGCAGTGCTCAAGGGCCGAACACTGAAGCTTTCTTT
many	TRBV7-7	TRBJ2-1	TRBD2	CASSLAGGPNEQFF	TGTGCTAGCAGCTTGGCGGGAGGGCCGAATGAGCAGTTCTTC
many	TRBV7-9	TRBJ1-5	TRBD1	CASRTGDNSNQPQHF	TGTGCCAGCAGGACAGGGGATAATAGCAATCAGCCCCAGCATTTT
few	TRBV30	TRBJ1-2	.	CACPSRGGLGYGYTF	TGTGCCTGCCCCTCCCGGGGGGGTCTGGGCTATGGCTACACCTTC
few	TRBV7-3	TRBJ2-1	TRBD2	CASSLNPGGYNEQFF	TGTGCCAGCAGCTTAAACCCCGGGGGGTACAATGAGCAGTTCTTC
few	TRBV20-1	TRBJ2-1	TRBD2	CSAPPPTRLAGIYNEQFF	TGCAGTGCTCCCCCACCCACCCGACTAGCGGGAATCTACAATGAGCAGTTCTTC
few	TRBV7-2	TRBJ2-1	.	CASSSVSGTSSYNEQFF	TGTGCCAGCAGCTCGGTTAGCGGCACGAGCTCCTACAATGAGCAGTTCTTC
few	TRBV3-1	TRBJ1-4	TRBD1	CASSPWGQYEKLFF	TGTGCCAGCAGCCCGTGGGGACAGTATGAAAAACTGTTTTTT
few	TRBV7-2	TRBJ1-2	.	CASSPGLWDYGYTF	TGTGCCAGCAGCCCGGGACTATGGGACTATGGCTACACCTTC
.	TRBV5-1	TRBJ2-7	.	CASSLGGTPLYEQYF	TGCGCCAGCAGCCTGGGAGGGACACCTCTCTACGAGCAGTACTTC
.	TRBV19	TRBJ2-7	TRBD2	CASSRSTGTSGTYEQYF	TGTGCCAGTAGTCGCTCTACTGGGACTAGCGGTACCTACGAGCAGTACTTC
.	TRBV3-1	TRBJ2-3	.	CAGSQDRRVPFLRTDTQYF	TGTGCCGGCAGCCAAGACCGGCGGGTACCGTTTTTGAGGACAGATACGCAGTATTTT
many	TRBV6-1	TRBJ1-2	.	CASSEVRANYGYTF	TGTGCCAGCAGTGAAGTCCGGGCCAACTATGGCTACACCTTC
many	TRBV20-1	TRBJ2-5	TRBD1	CSGDRGLQETQYF	TGCAGTGGGGACAGGGGCCTCCAAGAGACCCAGTACTTC
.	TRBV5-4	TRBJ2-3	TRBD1	CASSKRTGGIDTQYF	TGTGCCAGCAGCAAAAGGACAGGGGGCATCGATACGCAGTATTTT
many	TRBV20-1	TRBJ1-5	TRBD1	CSAPRRQGSNQPQHF	TGCAGTGCTCCTCGTCGACAGGGGAGCAATCAGCCCCAGCATTTT
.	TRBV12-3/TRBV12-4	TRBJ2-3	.	CASSRDLGTDTQYF	TGTGCCAGCAGCAGGGACTTGGGCACAGATACGCAGTATTTT
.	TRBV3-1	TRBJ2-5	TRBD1	CASRHQDREETQYF	TGTGCCAGCAGACATCAAGACAGGGAAGAGACCCAGTACTTC
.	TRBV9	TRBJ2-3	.	CASSVMSAADTQYF	TGTGCCAGCAGCGTAATGAGCGCTGCAGATACGCAGTATTTT
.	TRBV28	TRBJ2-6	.	CASSPPGTGANVLTF	TGTGCCAGCAGTCCCCCAGGAACTGGGGCCAACGTCCTGACTTTC
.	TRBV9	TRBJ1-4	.	CASSANPSTNEKLFF	TGTGCCAGCAGCGCCAACCCATCAACTAATGAAAAACTGTTTTTT